The rows below give T cell receptor beta chains drawn from one sample of a study of memory CD4+ T cells and cytomegalovirus serostatus. Profiling relied on immunoSEQ multiplex PCR, and the TCRdb table lists in-frame clones only, not all of them. The data contain under 50,000 clones, around 84% of them singletons. Sequencing was carried out using memory CD4+ T cells from blood. The receptors stem from an adult in good health and CMV-seronegative. Each CDR3 is given without its conserved first and last residue. Fields, in order: V gene, J gene, D gene, CDR3 protein. D genes are given only for firm matches.

>TRBV5-1|TRBJ1-2|NA
ASSLVGGHAYGYT
>TRBV5-4|TRBJ1-2|TRBD1
ASSLGTGLYGYT
>TRBV7-9|TRBJ1-6|NA
ASSLRQEDSPLH
>TRBV6-5|TRBJ1-2|TRBD1
ASSYSRDRVNGYT
>TRBV5-8|TRBJ1-2|NA
ASSLTGRGYYGYT
>TRBV5-6|TRBJ1-2|TRBD1
ASSQPRGRNGYT
>TRBV7-7|TRBJ2-7|NA
ASSLERGLEQY
>TRBV5-6|TRBJ1-5|NA
ASSLRALNQPQH
>TRBV7-5|TRBJ2-3|NA
ARSLDGTVPCPDTQY
>TRBV7-3|TRBJ2-3|TRBD2
ASSLAGGFTDTQY
>TRBV5-4|TRBJ1-3|NA
ASSLDVSSGNTIY
>TRBV7-2|TRBJ1-2|NA
ASSLRPTDNDGYT
>TRBV30|TRBJ2-1|NA
AWSTHQEQF
>TRBV7-9|TRBJ1-6|TRBD1
ASSYPGQFSPLH
>TRBV4-1|TRBJ2-7|NA
ASSQERTVAYEQY
>TRBV19|TRBJ1-5|NA
ASSPGRINQPQH
>TRBV30|TRBJ1-6|NA
AWSRKGLSYNSPLH
>TRBV7-2|TRBJ1-6|NA
ASSPRPRGRSYNSPLH
>TRBV6-5|TRBJ2-7|NA
ASKKGTGTYEQY
>TRBV19|TRBJ2-1|NA
ASSGQAAYNEQF
>TRBV19|TRBJ2-6|NA
ASSIGSKVFQSSGANVLT
>TRBV18|TRBJ1-3|NA
ASSPDTAGNTIY
>TRBV11-2|TRBJ1-1|NA
ASSSKIPVTEAF
>TRBV30|TRBJ2-3|NA
AWSGVPSTDTQY
>TRBV9|TRBJ2-3|TRBD2
ASSVVPSGGPTDTQY
>TRBV14|TRBJ1-6|NA
ASSQVGRRGGRSPLH
>TRBV19|TRBJ1-6|TRBD1
ASRTDRDNSPLH
>TRBV21-1|TRBJ2-5|NA
ASSKFTGGEGETQY
>TRBV5-1|TRBJ1-2|NA
ASRLADGYGYT
>TRBV30|TRBJ1-1|NA
AWRGRVDTEAF
>TRBV6-5|TRBJ2-7|NA
ASSLSPGGPYEQY
>TRBV6-6|TRBJ2-3|TRBD2
ASSPGGGDTQY
>TRBV4-1|TRBJ1-2|TRBD1
ASSPGLGGNYGYT
>TRBV18|TRBJ1-1|NA
ASSPPKGLVTEAF
>TRBV10-3|TRBJ2-5|TRBD2
AISGTSGGADETQY
>TRBV5-6|TRBJ1-5|NA
ASSWGSNQPQH
>TRBV5-4|TRBJ2-1|TRBD2
ASSPQRGAYNEQF
>TRBV6-5|TRBJ2-1|NA
ASYRSDVNEQF
>TRBV5-1|TRBJ2-3|NA
ASSWAGDTQY
>TRBV7-9|TRBJ2-7|NA
ASRLDPSRGAYEQY